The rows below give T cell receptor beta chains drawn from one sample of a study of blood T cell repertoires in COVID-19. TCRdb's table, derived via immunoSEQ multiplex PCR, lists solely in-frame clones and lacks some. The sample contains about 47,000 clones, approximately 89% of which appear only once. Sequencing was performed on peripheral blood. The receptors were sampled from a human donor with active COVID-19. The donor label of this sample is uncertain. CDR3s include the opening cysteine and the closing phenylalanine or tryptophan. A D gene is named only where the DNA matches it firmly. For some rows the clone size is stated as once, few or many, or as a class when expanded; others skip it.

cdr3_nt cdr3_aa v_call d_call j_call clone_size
TGTGCCAGCAACTTAAACGGGGAAAGGACTGAAGCTTTCTTT CASNLNGERTEAFF TRBV27 . TRBJ1-1 .
TGCGCCAGCAGCCCTCCGGGCTCTGGGGCCAACGTCCTGACTTTC CASSPPGSGANVLTF TRBV5-1 . TRBJ2-6 .
TGTGCCAGCAGCGTAGACCGAGGATACTCTGGAAACACCATATATTTT CASSVDRGYSGNTIYF TRBV9 . TRBJ1-3 .
TGTGCCAGTAGTCAAAAAGTTGGAGGTCTAGCCCAGAACGAGCAGTACTTC CASSQKVGGLAQNEQYF TRBV19 . TRBJ2-7 few
TGTGCCAGCAGTTACAGGGGGTCGGCAACTAATGAAAAACTGTTTTTT CASSYRGSATNEKLFF TRBV6-6 . TRBJ1-4 .
TGTGCCAGCAGTGACTACCGGGGGAGGTACACCGGGGAGCTGTTTTTT CASSDYRGRYTGELFF TRBV25-1 . TRBJ2-2 .
TGTGCCACCAGCAGAGATCTGACCGGGTACGAGCAGTACTTC CATSRDLTGYEQYF TRBV15 . TRBJ2-7 .
TGTGCCATCAGCGGGACAGGGAAACGTGGCAATGAGCAGTTCTTC CAISGTGKRGNEQFF TRBV10-3 TRBD1 TRBJ2-1 .
TGTGCCAGCAGCGCTTGGGACAGACTTAATGAAAAACTGTTTTTT CASSAWDRLNEKLFF TRBV3-1/TRBV3-2 TRBD1 TRBJ1-4 .
TGTGCCTGGAGCCACTCCAGCGGCACAGATACGCAGTATTTT CAWSHSSGTDTQYF TRBV30 . TRBJ2-3 .
TGTGCCAGCAGCTTGGACAGGGCGGATGAAAAACTGTTTTTT CASSLDRADEKLFF TRBV7-2 TRBD1 TRBJ1-4 .
TGTGCCAGCAGCCCCAAGGGGGAGCAGTTCTTC CASSPKGEQFF TRBV14 . TRBJ2-1 .
TGTGCCAGCAGTCTCCAAACAGGGATGCCCCAGCATTTT CASSLQTGMPQHF TRBV2 . TRBJ1-5 .
TGTGCCAGCAGCCGGGCCGGGGGGGAGACCCAGTACTTC CASSRAGGETQYF TRBV14 TRBD2 TRBJ2-5 once
TGTGCCAGCAGCTTAGTAGGCGGGAGGGTCCCAGATACGCAGTATTTT CASSLVGGRVPDTQYF TRBV7-2 TRBD2 TRBJ2-3 .
TGTGCCAGCATCAGACTCTCCTACGAGCAGTACTTC CASIRLSYEQYF TRBV2 . TRBJ2-7 .
TGCGCCAGCAGCCCGGGATCCCCCCCCTACGAGCAGTACTTC CASSPGSPPYEQYF TRBV5-1 . TRBJ2-7 .
TGCGCCAGCAGCTTGCGGGGGAGTTTAACTGAAGCTTTCTTT CASSLRGSLTEAFF TRBV5-1 . TRBJ1-1 once
TGTGCCAGCAGCCAGGAGAGGGTTTCACCCCTCCACTTT CASSQERVSPLHF TRBV2 . TRBJ1-6 .
TGTGCCAGCAGTTACTCTCTCCTAGCGGGAGGCAGCACAGATACGCAGTATTTT CASSYSLLAGGSTDTQYF TRBV6-2/TRBV6-3 TRBD2 TRBJ2-3 .
TGTGCCAGCAGCTCCCCCCTCCAAGAGACCCAGTACTTC CASSSPLQETQYF TRBV7-9 . TRBJ2-5 few
TGTGCCAGCAGCCCAGGACTAGCGGGGGTCTACAATGAGCAGTTCTTC CASSPGLAGVYNEQFF TRBV13 TRBD2 TRBJ2-1 once
TGTGCCAGTAGTAGACAGGGTTTGGGGTCCACAGATACGCAGTATTTT CASSRQGLGSTDTQYF TRBV19 TRBD1 TRBJ2-3 .
TGTGCCAGCTCACAGGCCCGGGGGGCCGGCACTGAAGCTTTCTTT CASSQARGAGTEAFF TRBV18 . TRBJ1-1 .
TGTGCCAGCAGTTTAACCCCTATCGTCACCGGGGAGCTGTTTTTT CASSLTPIVTGELFF TRBV27 . TRBJ2-2 .
TGTGCCAGCAGCCCCGCGGGGGGGTTGGGGCAGCCCCAGCATTTT CASSPAGGLGQPQHF TRBV9 . TRBJ1-5 .
TGTGCCAGCAGCTTAGCACGGGCGGGGTCACCCCTCCACTTT CASSLARAGSPLHF TRBV11-2 . TRBJ1-6 .
TGTGCCAGTAGTATTACAGGGGGAGACTATGGCTACACCTTC CASSITGGDYGYTF TRBV19 TRBD1 TRBJ1-2 .
TGTGCCAGCAGCTCACAGGGGCACACTGAAGCTTTCTTT CASSSQGHTEAFF TRBV5-5 TRBD1 TRBJ1-1 .
TGTGCCAGCAGTTTCGCGGACAGGGGGTACGAGCAGTACTTC CASSFADRGYEQYF TRBV28 TRBD1 TRBJ2-7 .
TGTGCCAGCATGTGGGGGGGGCAGTACTTC CASMWGGQYF TRBV21-1 . TRBJ2-7 .
TGTGCCAGCAGTTTTCCAAGGATGAGGGAAAAACTGTTTTTT CASSFPRMREKLFF TRBV28 . TRBJ1-4 .
TGTGCCAGCAGCCCCAGGGGGTCTAACACCGGGGAGCTGTTTTTT CASSPRGSNTGELFF TRBV11-1 TRBD1 TRBJ2-2 .
TGTGCCAGCAGCTTACAAGCGAGTCTGAACTACGAGCAGTACTTC CASSLQASLNYEQYF TRBV7-2 . TRBJ2-7 .
TGTGCCAGCAGCTTAGGGGGACTAGCGACCCACGAGCAGTACTTC CASSLGGLATHEQYF TRBV11-2 TRBD2 TRBJ2-7 .
TGCGCCAGCAGCCTTGGGACAGGTGGCACCCAAGAGACCCAGTACTTC CASSLGTGGTQETQYF TRBV5-1 TRBD1 TRBJ2-5 .
TGTGCCAGCAGTGGGCTCAACTCTGGAAACACCATATATTTT CASSGLNSGNTIYF TRBV2 . TRBJ1-3 .
TGCAGCGCCACGACAGGGTCTAATGAAAAACTGTTTTTT CSATTGSNEKLFF TRBV29-1 TRBD1 TRBJ1-4 .
TGTGCCAGCAGCTTGTATTTGTCGGGAGAGACCCAGTACTTC CASSLYLSGETQYF TRBV5-4 . TRBJ2-5 .
TGTGCCAGCAGCTTAGCGGTGGGGGGGAGAGGTAACACTGAAGCTTTCTTT CASSLAVGGRGNTEAFF TRBV7-2 . TRBJ1-1 .
TGTGCCAGCAGCGTCCGGGACAGGGCCTACGAGCAGTACTTC CASSVRDRAYEQYF TRBV5-5 TRBD1 TRBJ2-7 .
TGTGCCAGCAGCCCAGGAGGGGGGGCCAGGAAGACCCAGTACTTC CASSPGGGARKTQYF TRBV7-2 . TRBJ2-5 .
TGTGCCAGCAGTTTACGCCGGGAAGCTAACTATGGCTACACCTTC CASSLRREANYGYTF TRBV28 . TRBJ1-2 .
TGTGCCAGCAGCACCGGACTAACCTACGAGCAGTACTTC CASSTGLTYEQYF TRBV6-2/TRBV6-3 . TRBJ2-7 .
TGTGCCAGCAGTTTAGGGTTACAGGGGGACGAGCAGTACTTC CASSLGLQGDEQYF TRBV27 TRBD1 TRBJ2-7 .
TGTGCCAGCGCGAATTGGGACTTGGCCTACGAGCAGTACTTC CASANWDLAYEQYF TRBV11-2 . TRBJ2-7 .
TGTGCCAGCGCCGGTGCGGGCGGAGAGACCCAGTACTTC CASAGAGGETQYF TRBV14 . TRBJ2-5 .
TGCGCCAGCAGCTTGGGGGGGACAGGGCTCAACTCTTACGAGCAGTACTTC CASSLGGTGLNSYEQYF TRBV5-1 TRBD1 TRBJ2-7 .
TGTGCCAGCAGGGACAGGGTTTGGGAGCAGTTCTTC CASRDRVWEQFF TRBV28 TRBD1 TRBJ2-1 .
TGTGCCAGCAGTCCGATAATAGCAGATACGCAGTATTTT CASSPIIADTQYF TRBV3-1/TRBV3-2 . TRBJ2-3 .
TGTGCCAGCAGAAAGGGGAGGCTCCACACCACTGAAGCTTTCTTT CASRKGRLHTTEAFF TRBV28 . TRBJ1-1 .
TGTGCCAGCAGCGCAACAGGGGCCAGGGGCACTGAAGCTTTCTTT CASSATGARGTEAFF TRBV7-8 TRBD1 TRBJ1-1 .
TGTGCCAGCTCACAGGGGGCATCTAACTATGGCTACACCTTC CASSQGASNYGYTF TRBV18 TRBD1 TRBJ1-2 few
TGTGCCAGCAGCTTAAATGTGGGGGGACTTATGAACACTGAAGCTTTCTTT CASSLNVGGLMNTEAFF TRBV7-6 . TRBJ1-1 .
TGTGCCAGCAGCCGGGCGAACACTGAAGCTTTCTTT CASSRANTEAFF TRBV3-1/TRBV3-2 . TRBJ1-1 .